The 28 T cell receptor beta chains below come from one sample, sequenced in a study of shared clonotypes between healthy human individuals. This table comes from immunoSEQ multiplex PCR, and its TCRdb copy is limited to in-frame clones, with some not included. This repertoire shows approximately 2.5 million clones, approximately 93% found once; its top ten account for 0.36%. The sample taken for sequencing was naive CD4+ T cells from PBMCs. As to subset: CD45RA+ positively selected. These receptors originate from a man between 18 and 35 years old in good health. Some clones in this sample may be carry-over from other donors' samples.

In nucleotides, the CDR3 is TGCGCCAGCAGCCAAGAAGGGGCAGCCTACGAGCAGTACTTC. The encoded protein is CASSQEGAAYEQYF. V is TRBV4-3 and J is TRBJ2-7; D might be TRBD1 (5 bases). In germline, CDR1 is LGHNA, CDR2 YSLEER. V was shortened by 0 bases and J by 2 bases, with 8 bases between the two germline ends. The CDR3 runs 14 residues.

The chain combines TRBV2 with TRBJ2-6; 7 bases map to TRBD1. The J segment lost 4 bases and the V segment lost 6 bases, leaving 6 bases of the junction unmatched. The CDR3 is 15 residues long. Per germline, CDR1 SNHLY and CDR2 FYNNEI. CDR3 region: CASRLQGNGANVLTF. DNA of the CDR3: TGTGCCAGCAGACTACAGGGGAACGGGGCCAACGTCCTGACTTTC.

V usage is TRBV11-2 and J usage is TRBJ2-1; possibly TRBD1 for D (5 bases). CDR3 length: 12 amino acids. V lost 2 bases, J lost 7 bases, and 6 bases lay in between. Germline CDR1 and CDR2: SGHAT and FQNNGV. CDR3 DNA sequence: TGTGCCAGCAGCTTACAGGGTAATGAGCAGTTCTTC. This gives the protein CASSLQGNEQFF.

Notes on this clone: The same CDR3 can be traced to other DNA sequences in this sample. This sequence joins TRBV7-3 and TRBJ2-3; maybe TRBD2 (6 bases). The CDR3 length is 15 residues. V was clipped by 2 bases and J by 0 bases, with 9 bases between them. Germline V gene lookup returns CDR1 SGHTA and CDR2 FQGTGA. The CDR3 nucleotides are TGTGCCAGCAGCTTACTAGGAGGGAGCACAGATACGCAGTATTTT. Amino acids: CASSLLGGSTDTQYF.

This clone was counted once. The chain employs TRBV5-4 and TRBJ2-7; 10 nucleotides match TRBD1. This CDR3 spans 14 amino acids. V was pared by 3 bases and J by 6 bases, with 6 bases of the junction left unmatched. CDR1 and CDR2 from the germline V gene are SGHNT and YYREEE (reference sequence). In nucleotides, the CDR3 is TGTGCCAGCAGCTCGGGGACAGGGGCTGGCGAGCAGTACTTC. Its translation is CASSSGTGAGEQYF.

The genes are TRBV5-4 and TRBJ2-2; TRBD1 is a possible D gene (6 bases). Germline V gene lookup returns CDR1 SGHNT and CDR2 YYREEE (reference sequence). The CDR3 is 14 amino acids. V shed 4 bases and J shed 6 bases, with 13 bases lying between them. The CDR3 DNA sequence: TGTGCCAGCAGCGCCAAAACAGGGTCCGGGGAGCTGTTTTTT. This encodes CASSAKTGSGELFF. Full variable domain (missing parts from reference TRBV5-4 and TRBJ2-2): ETGVTQSPTHLIKTRGQQVTLRCSSQSGHNTVSWYQQALGQGPQFIFQYYREEENGRGNFPPRFSGLQFPNYSSELNVNALELDDSALYLCASSAKTGSGELFFGEGSRLTVL.

V usage is TRBV28 and J usage is TRBJ2-1; 9 bases line up with TRBD1. J lost 3 bases, V lost 5 bases, and 5 bases had no gene match. The CDR3 covers 15 residues. Per the germline V gene, CDR1 is MDHEN and CDR2 is SYDVKM. DNA for the CDR3: TGTGCCAGCAGTCTCTCGGGACAGGGCTACAATGAGCAGTTCTTC. Amino acid sequence: CASSLSGQGYNEQFF. Based on the CDR3 plus reference TRBV28 and TRBJ2-1, the full variable domain is DVKVTQSSRYLVKRTGEKVFLECVQDMDHENMFWYRQDPGLGLRLIYFSYDVKMKEKGDIPEGYSVSREKKERFSLILESASTNQTSMYLCASSLSGQGYNEQFFGPGTRLTVL.

The genes are TRBV27 and TRBJ1-3, with TRBD1 matching 10 bases. The length of the CDR3 is 16 residues. V lost 5 bases and J lost 4; bases outside the gene matches: 8. Germline V gives CDR1 MNHEY, CDR2 SMNVEV (reference sequence). The CDR3 region has the DNA TGTGCCAGCAGTAAGGGACAGGGGTTCGCCGGAAACACCATATATTTT. This codes for CASSKGQGFAGNTIYF.

CDR3 amino acids: CASSRGQQDPVQHF. CDR3 in DNA: TGTGCCAGCAGTCGAGGACAGCAGGATCCCGTTCAGCATTTT. The chain has TRBV6-5 and TRBJ1-5; D perhaps matches TRBD1 (6 bases). V was trimmed by 5 bases and J by 13 bases, leaving 21 bases between them. The CDR3 has 14 residues. Germline V gene data show CDR1 as MNHEY and CDR2 as SVGAGI.

This rearrangement joins TRBV10-3 to TRBJ2-5; TRBD1 agrees at 7 bases. The CDR3 is 15 amino acids. V dropped 3 bases and J dropped 6; count of bases not matched to a gene: 10. Germline loops: CDR1 ENHRY, CDR2 SYGVKD. The CDR3 DNA follows: TGTGCCATCAGTGAACCCCGGGGACAGTCAAAGACCCAGTACTTC. It yields the protein CAISEPRGQSKTQYF.

Concerning this clone: The same CDR3 is also encoded by other DNA sequences in this sample. This chain's CDR3 is CASGPVGTDTQYF. In DNA form, the CDR3 reads TGTGCTAGTGGTCCCGTTGGGACAGATACGCAGTATTTT. The chain links TRBV12-5 to TRBJ2-3; no definite D call. The germline V and J ends were trimmed by 5 bases and 3 bases, with 9 bases remaining between them. The CDR3 extends over 13 amino acids. Germline V lookup: CDR1 LGHNT, CDR2 FRNRAP.

V is TRBV28 and J is TRBJ2-3; 8 bases are shared with TRBD2. V dropped 6 bases and J dropped 5; count of bases not matched to a gene: 19. The CDR3 has 18 amino acids. The germline gives CDR1 MDHEN, CDR2 SYDVKM. The CDR3 protein is CASSPRGGLPKRQDTQYF. The CDR3 coding sequence is TGTGCCAGCAGCCCCCGGGGGGGACTACCAAAACGGCAAGATACGCAGTATTTT.

The CDR3 coding sequence is TGTGCCAGCAGCTTGGCAGGCCCGGGGAACACTGAAGCTTTCTTT. It yields the protein CASSLAGPGNTEAFF. J is TRBJ1-1 and V is TRBV7-2; D is undetermined. Trimming stripped 3 bases from V and 1 base from J, with 12 bases between. The germline V gene has CDR1 SGHTA and CDR2 FQGNSA. This CDR3 contains 15 residues.

This chain uses TRBV6-5 with TRBJ2-3; no clear D gene. Trimming took off 2 bases at V and 8 bases at J, with 5 bases between the two ends. Germline values: CDR1 MNHEY, CDR2 SVGAGI. The CDR3 contains 11 residues. The chain's CDR3 is CASSYRRTQYF. For the CDR3, the DNA is TGTGCCAGCAGTTACCGGCGTACGCAGTATTTT.

The chain uses TRBV28 and TRBJ2-7; unclear D gene. In germline, CDR1 is MDHEN, CDR2 SYDVKM. This CDR3 has 13 residues. Trimming stripped 7 bases from V and 3 bases from J, with 13 bases between. The CDR3 loop reads CASTNEVNYEQYF. CDR3 bases: TGTGCCAGCACCAACGAGGTTAACTACGAGCAGTACTTC.

The V and J genes are TRBV5-1 and TRBJ2-3, with 7 bases identical to TRBD1. The germline CDR1 and CDR2 sequences are SGHRS and YFSETQ. This CDR3 spans 16 amino acids. V was clipped by 6 bases and J by 4 bases; unmatched bases: 14. CDR3 DNA: TGCGCCAGCACCGGGACAGCGAACCTGGGAGCAGATACGCAGTATTTT. This encodes CASTGTANLGADTQYF.

The gene calls are TRBV2 and TRBJ2-1; weak D call: TRBD2 (5 bases). Germline CDR1 SNHLY, CDR2 FYNNEI. There are 15 residues in the CDR3. The ends were cut back, 6 bases at V and 5 bases at J, with 17 bases in the middle. CDR3 DNA: TGTGCCAGCAGCGGGGAAAGGTTGGAAAACAATGAGCAGTTCTTC. This gives the protein CASSGERLENNEQFF. Full variable domain (remainder filled in from reference TRBV2 and TRBJ2-1): EPEVTQTPSHQVTQMGQEVILRCVPISNHLYFYWYRQILGQKVEFLVSFYNNEISEKSEIFDDQFSVERPDGSNFTLKIRSTKLEDSAMYFCASSGERLENNEQFFGPGTRLTVL.

The V call is TRBV28, the J call TRBJ1-6; D perhaps matches TRBD1 (6 bases). Per the germline V gene, CDR1 is MDHEN and CDR2 is SYDVKM. This CDR3 is 15 amino acids long. Trimming took 6 bases from V and 8 from J, leaving 17 bases between them. DNA of the CDR3: TGTGCCAGCAGCCCAGCGTGGGGGGCCTATTCACCCCTCCACTTT. This gives the protein CASSPAWGAYSPLHF.

The V and J genes are TRBV5-1 and TRBJ2-3; tentatively, D is TRBD1 or TRBD2 (7 bases each). The CDR3 extends over 22 amino acids. In germline, CDR1 is SGHRS, CDR2 YFSETQ. Trimming shortened V by 7 bases and J by 6 bases, and 42 bases separated the two germline ends. In DNA form, the CDR3 reads TGCGCCAGCCACGGACCCACAGCAGGAATTGGCCCCAGGGGGGGTGGCTTCGATACGCAGTATTTT. Translating gives CASHGPTAGIGPRGGGFDTQYF.

The gene calls are TRBV12-5 and TRBJ2-5; TRBD2 matches at 7 bases. Germline-derived CDR1 and CDR2 are LGHNT and FRNRAP. This CDR3 is 15 amino acids long. J gave up 4 bases and V 5 bases, and 10 bases lay outside the gene matches. CDR3 amino acids: CASGIIKRDLETQYF. In DNA form, the CDR3 reads TGTGCTAGTGGTATAATCAAGCGGGACCTAGAGACCCAGTACTTC.

The V gene is TRBV7-9, the J gene TRBJ2-2; 7 bases map to TRBD1. CDR3 length equals 16 residues. CDR1 and CDR2 from the germline V gene are SEHNR and FQNEAQ (reference sequence). V gave up 4 bases and J gave up 4 bases; unmatched junction bases: 9. This CDR3 reads CASSSWNPGGTGELFF. The CDR3, as DNA: TGTGCCAGCAGCTCATGGAACCCAGGGGGCACCGGGGAGCTGTTTTTT. Full variable domain (remainder filled in from reference TRBV7-9 and TRBJ2-2): DTGVSQNPRHKITKRGQNVTFRCDPISEHNRLYWYRQTLGQGPEFLTYFQNEAQLEKSRLLSDRFSAERPKGSFSTLEIQRTEQGDSAMYLCASSSWNPGGTGELFFGEGSRLTVL.

This clone was detected only a few times. The chain couples TRBV7-7 to TRBJ1-1; D gene unclear. V lost 6 bases, J lost 8 bases, and 16 bases lay in between. The CDR3 has 13 residues. The germline V gene encodes CDR1 SSHAT and CDR2 FNYEAQ (reference sequence). The CDR3 region has the DNA TGTGCCAGCAGGCGAGACCTGGGGAGGGAAGCTTTCTTT. This sequence encodes CASRRDLGREAFF.

The chain recombines TRBV19 with TRBJ1-1, with D perhaps TRBD1 (5 bases). The CDR3 length is 16 residues. CDR1 is LNHDA and CDR2 is SQIVND in the germline V gene (reference sequence). V was pared by 4 bases and J by 2 bases, with 17 bases between. CDR3 sequence: CASSSPPSRGNTEAFF. In DNA, the CDR3 is TGTGCCAGTAGTAGCCCCCCCTCAAGGGGAAACACTGAAGCTTTCTTT.

This clone appeared once. Within the sample, other DNA sequences also encode this same CDR3. The J gene is TRBJ2-5, the V gene TRBV5-1; D call uncertain. This CDR3 comprises 13 residues. V was shortened by 2 bases and J by 3 bases, with 8 bases between the two germline ends. Germline CDR1 SGHRS, CDR2 YFSETQ. The CDR3 sequence is CASSFYGEETQYF. The CDR3 nucleotides are TGCGCCAGCAGCTTCTATGGAGAAGAGACCCAGTACTTC.

The chain combines TRBV9 with TRBJ2-5; TRBD2 agrees at 12 bases. The V segment lost 4 bases and the J segment 4 bases; nucleotides outside the gene matches: 5. This CDR3 region has 15 residues. Germline CDR1 is SGDLS and CDR2 is YYNGEE. The CDR3 loop reads CASSPTSGSRETQYF. The CDR3 bases are TGTGCCAGCAGCCCGACTAGCGGGAGTCGAGAGACCCAGTACTTC.

The chain is built from TRBV7-3 and TRBJ2-1; 15 nucleotides agree with TRBD2. Trimming at V came to 5 bases and at J to 9 bases, leaving 11 bases not matched to a gene. The CDR3 length is 17 residues. Germline lookup yields CDR1 SGHTA and CDR2 FQGTGA. The CDR3 is CASSRRGTSGRYGEQFF. CDR3 nucleotides: TGTGCCAGCAGCCGGCGGGGGACTAGCGGGAGGTATGGTGAGCAGTTCTTC.

The chain combines TRBV2 with TRBJ1-5; D possibly corresponds to TRBD1 (5 bases). This CDR3 is 14 amino acids long. Germline lookup yields CDR1 SNHLY and CDR2 FYNNEI. Trimming shortened V by 6 bases and J by 3 bases, and 12 bases separated the two germline ends. The CDR3 reads CASSDDRHNQPQHF. Written as DNA, the CDR3 is TGTGCCAGCAGCGACGACAGACACAATCAGCCCCAGCATTTT.

For this clone: The same CDR3 is also encoded by other DNA sequences in this sample. The chain recombines TRBV28 with TRBJ1-5, with a weak D call TRBD1 (5 bases). The CDR3 spans 15 residues. V lost 2 bases, J lost 1 base, and 9 bases lay in between. Per germline, CDR1 MDHEN and CDR2 SYDVKM. This chain's CDR3 is CASSLGGLSNQPQHF. The CDR3 region has the DNA TGTGCCAGCAGTTTAGGGGGACTCAGCAATCAGCCCCAGCATTTT.